This T cell receptor beta chain was found in a study of blood T cell repertoires in COVID-19. The assay was immunoSEQ multiplex PCR, and TCRdb's table has in-frame clones only and misses some. The sample carries roughly 240,000 clones, around 85% recorded once. In germline, CDR1 is SQVTM, CDR2 ANQGSEA. The CDR3 is made up of 19 amino acids. With 5 bases clipped from V and 2 bases from J, the junction kept 16 bases outside the gene matches. This clonotype was obtained from a woman in her 30s who had recovered from COVID-19. The chain has TRBV29-1 and TRBJ2-3; 13 bases agree with TRBD2. What was sequenced was peripheral blood. CDR3 DNA: TGCAGCGTTTCCCCCCGACGTCGACTAGCGGGGGGCAACACAGATACGCAGTATTTT. This codes for CSVSPRRRLAGGNTDTQYF.